Following are 19 T cell receptor beta chains from one sample sequenced in a study of shared clonotypes between healthy human individuals. Generated by immunoSEQ multiplex PCR, the TCRdb table keeps only in-frame clones and is missing some. The sample carries around 2,000,000 clones, about 93% recorded once. Naive CD8 cells lacked CD45RO and underwent positive selection for CCR7, leaving out terminally differentiated effector memory CD45RA+ cells. Sequences were obtained from naive CD8+ T cells from PBMCs. Source of these receptors: a man between 18 and 35 years old in good health. Some clones in this sample may be carry-over from other donors' samples.

The V call is TRBV4-3, the J call TRBJ2-1, with 8 bases that match TRBD2. Trimming took 5 bases from V and 8 from J; bases not matched to a gene: 8. CDR3 length: 14 amino acids. The germline V gene has CDR1 LGHNA and CDR2 YSLEER. CDR3 DNA: TGCGCCAGCAGCTCTTATTCCGGGGGGGATGAGCAGTTCTTC. Amino acids: CASSSYSGGDEQFF.

The chain uses TRBV28 and TRBJ2-1; a possible D gene is TRBD2 (5 bases). The germline V gene encodes CDR1 MDHEN and CDR2 SYDVKM. There are 15 residues in the CDR3. Trimming cost V 3 bases and J 0 bases, with 9 bases left between them. The CDR3 DNA is TGTGCCAGCAGTTTTCCAGCGGTCTCCTACAATGAGCAGTTCTTC. It codes for CASSFPAVSYNEQFF.

The J gene is TRBJ1-2, the V gene TRBV7-3; D call uncertain. The CDR3 has 15 amino acids. V lost 5 bases to trimming and J lost 6 bases, with 19 bases between them. The germline V gene has CDR1 SGHTA and CDR2 FQGTGA. The CDR3 DNA reads TGTGCCAGCAGCCGATTTGGACGGAAAGAGGATGGCTACACCTTC. It yields the protein CASSRFGRKEDGYTF.

J is TRBJ2-3 and V is TRBV5-1; the match to TRBD2 covers 8 bases. CDR3 length equals 16 residues. Trimming at V came to 2 bases and at J to 4 bases, leaving 9 bases not matched to a gene. CDR1 and CDR2 (germline): SGHRS, YFSETQ. CDR3 nucleotide sequence: TGCGCCAGCAGCTTCGGGAGGGGAGCCCGACCAGATACGCAGTATTTT. Its translation is CASSFGRGARPDTQYF.

In this sample, this clone turned up a few times. The CDR3 carries no conserved terminal phenylalanine or tryptophan, so it likely arises from a read error. No DNA is shown, since the ends of the CDR3 on it are uncertain; the CDR3 is the one TCRdb lists. V and J are TRBV27 and TRBJ1-1. Inclusive of both ends, the CDR3 amounts to 9 amino acids. Germline CDR1 and CDR2: MNHEY and SMNVEV (reference sequence). The CDR3 region is CASQADRGG.

This chain joins TRBV11-2 and TRBJ2-5, with TRBD1 identical over 7 bases. Germline lookup yields CDR1 SGHAT and CDR2 FQNNGV. This CDR3 region has 15 residues. The V gene end was trimmed by 4 bases and the J gene end by 5 bases; junction bases not matched to a gene: 10. CDR3 residues: CASSSEIGGQETQYF. The CDR3 DNA is TGTGCCAGCAGCTCCGAGATAGGGGGCCAGGAGACCCAGTACTTC.

V and J are TRBV7-9 and TRBJ2-4; D remains unclear. Germline V gives CDR1 SEHNR, CDR2 FQNEAQ (reference sequence). This CDR3 spans 14 amino acids. Trimming took 3 bases from V and 1 from J, leaving 7 bases between them. CDR3 DNA sequence: TGTGCCAGCAGCTTCCCCGACGCCAAAAACATTCAGTACTTC. Its protein is CASSFPDAKNIQYF.

In the case of this clone: Different DNA sequences within this sample yield the same CDR3. The V gene is TRBV7-9, the J gene TRBJ1-5, with a possible D match to TRBD1 (5 bases). Trimming removed 1 base at V and 7 bases at J, with 11 bases between. This CDR3 region has 14 residues. In germline, CDR1 is SEHNR, CDR2 FQNEAQ (reference sequence). CDR3 sequence reads: CASSLGGGDQPQHF. The CDR3 nucleotides are TGTGCCAGCAGCTTAGGGGGTGGGGACCAGCCCCAGCATTTT. The variable domain in full, with the rest retrieved from reference TRBV7-9 and TRBJ1-5, is DTGVSQNPRHKITKRGQNVTFRCDPISEHNRLYWYRQTLGQGPEFLTYFQNEAQLEKSRLLSDRFSAERPKGSFSTLEIQRTEQGDSAMYLCASSLGGGDQPQHFGDGTRLSIL.

The chain is built from TRBV2 and TRBJ2-7, with D perhaps matching TRBD1 or TRBD2 (5 bases each). Germline V gives CDR1 SNHLY, CDR2 FYNNEI. V lost 5 bases and J 2 bases, leaving 28 bases between the germline ends. The CDR3 is 19 amino acids. CDR3 sequence: CASSSRLIIGTPVPYEQYF. CDR3 in DNA: TGTGCCAGCAGTTCTAGACTTATAATCGGGACCCCGGTCCCCTACGAGCAGTACTTC.

The chain joins TRBV2 to TRBJ1-2; 10 nucleotides agree with TRBD1. V was pared by 8 bases and J by 5 bases, with 14 bases of the junction left unmatched. Germline assignment: CDR1 SNHLY and CDR2 FYNNEI. The CDR3 has 16 residues. The CDR3 nucleotides are TGTGCCAGCTCACCTCAAGGGACAGGGGATCCTTATGGCTACACCTTC. As protein: CASSPQGTGDPYGYTF.

CDR3 residues: CAISNTGTGNTIYF. CDR3 in DNA: TGTGCCATCAGTAACACAGGGACTGGAAACACCATATATTTT. J is TRBJ1-3 and V is TRBV10-3; D perhaps matches TRBD1 (6 bases). In germline, CDR1 is ENHRY, CDR2 SYGVKD. This CDR3 is built from 14 residues. Deletions cut 5 bases from V and 2 bases from J, with 10 bases between.

This clone was seen only once. V usage is TRBV7-8 and J usage is TRBJ2-5; D gene unclear. CDR1 and CDR2 from the germline V gene are SGHVS and FQNEAQ. The CDR3 covers 15 residues. V lost 1 base, J lost 5 bases, and 14 bases lay in between. CDR3 sequence reads: CASSLVTGQAETQYF. As DNA, the CDR3 is TGTGCCAGCAGCTTAGTTACGGGTCAGGCGGAGACCCAGTACTTC. Full variable domain (outside the CDR3, taken from reference TRBV7-8 and TRBJ2-5): GAGVSQSPRYKVAKRGQDVALRCDPISGHVSLFWYQQALGQGPEFLTYFQNEAQLDKSGLPSDRFFAERPEGSVSTLKIQRTQQEDSAVYLCASSLVTGQAETQYFGPGTRLLVL.

The CDR3 here is CSVRGGQVSYEQYF. In nucleotides, the CDR3 is TGCAGCGTTAGGGGCGGACAGGTCTCCTACGAGCAGTACTTC. V is TRBV29-1 and J is TRBJ2-7, with 7 bases lining up with TRBD1. Losses at the gene ends were 5 bases for V and 0 bases for J; bases not matched to a gene: 7. The CDR3 length is 14 residues. Germline values: CDR1 SQVTM, CDR2 ANQGSEA.

The V and J genes are TRBV19 and TRBJ1-5, with 12 positions matching TRBD1. The CDR3 sequence is 17 residues long. Germline V gene sequence: CDR1 LNHDA, CDR2 SQIVND (reference sequence). Trimming at V came to 7 bases and at J to 2 bases, leaving 9 bases not matched to a gene. CDR3 nucleotide sequence: TGTGCCAGTACTCCGGGACAGGGGGCATCTGGCAATCAGCCCCAGCATTTT. Its protein product is CASTPGQGASGNQPQHF.

The chain links TRBV10-3 to TRBJ1-1; D is possibly TRBD1 (5 bases). Per germline, CDR1 ENHRY and CDR2 SYGVKD. The V end lost 3 bases, the J end lost 3 bases, and 17 bases lay between the germline ends. CDR3 length: 16 amino acids. In DNA form, the CDR3 reads TGTGCCATCAGTGAAACGGACACTAACGGGTACACTGAAGCTTTCTTT. Its translation: CAISETDTNGYTEAFF.

DNA for the CDR3: TGCGCCAGCAGCCCCGGGTGGCGCTACACCTTC. Translating gives CASSPGWRYTF. The chain has TRBV5-1 and TRBJ1-2; D gene ambiguous. The germline V gene encodes CDR1 SGHRS and CDR2 YFSETQ. Trimming removed 4 bases from V and 9 bases from J, with 10 bases in between. CDR3 length: 11 residues. Combining the CDR3 with reference TRBV5-1 and TRBJ1-2 gives the whole variable domain KAGVTQTPRYLIKTRGQQVTLSCSPISGHRSVSWYQQTPGQGLQFLFEYFSETQRNKGNFPGRFSGRQFSNSRSEMNVSTLELGDSALYLCASSPGWRYTFGSGTRLTVV.

The table lists this clone with a count of one. The V call is TRBV7-9, the J call TRBJ2-7; 9 positions agree with TRBD2. Germline assignment: CDR1 SEHNR and CDR2 FQNEAQ (reference sequence). The CDR3 loop spans 15 amino acids. V lost 5 bases to trimming and J lost 4 bases; unmatched junction nucleotides: 9. CDR3: CASSPIAGVVYEQYF. In nucleotides, the CDR3 is TGTGCCAGCAGCCCCATAGCGGGAGTTGTTTACGAGCAGTACTTC. Looking up the rest from reference TRBV7-9 and TRBJ2-7 gives the full variable domain: DTGVSQNPRHKITKRGQNVTFRCDPISEHNRLYWYRQTLGQGPEFLTYFQNEAQLEKSRLLSDRFSAERPKGSFSTLEIQRTEQGDSAMYLCASSPIAGVVYEQYFGPGTRLTVT.

The V call is TRBV7-3, the J call TRBJ2-7; 8 bases align to TRBD2. Trimming at V came to 2 bases and at J to 2 bases, leaving 2 bases not matched to a gene. Per the germline V gene, CDR1 is SGHTA and CDR2 is FQGTGA. This CDR3 has 14 residues. DNA for the CDR3: TGTGCCAGCAGCTTAGCGGGAGGCGCCTACGAGCAGTACTTC. Translating it yields CASSLAGGAYEQYF.

The chain joins TRBV9 to TRBJ1-3; tentative D call: TRBD1 (5 bases). The V and J ends lost 4 bases and 0 bases respectively, with 14 bases between them. Germline CDR1 SGDLS, CDR2 YYNGEE. CDR3 size: 16 residues. CDR3 nucleotide sequence: TGTGCCAGCAGCCCCTCGGGGGGAGCCTCTGGAAACACCATATATTTT. Translation: CASSPSGGASGNTIYF.